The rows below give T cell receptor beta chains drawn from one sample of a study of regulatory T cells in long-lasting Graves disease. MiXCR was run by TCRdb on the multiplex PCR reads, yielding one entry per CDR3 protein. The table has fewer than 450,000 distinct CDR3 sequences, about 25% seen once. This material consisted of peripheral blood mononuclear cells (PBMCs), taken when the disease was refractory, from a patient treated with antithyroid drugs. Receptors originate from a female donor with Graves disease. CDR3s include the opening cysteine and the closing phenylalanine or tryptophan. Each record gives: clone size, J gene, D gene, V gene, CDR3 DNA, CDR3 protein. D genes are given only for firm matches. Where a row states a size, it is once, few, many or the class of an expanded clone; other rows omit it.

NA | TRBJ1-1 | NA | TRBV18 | TGTGCCAGCTCACACCGGGGGGGAATGAGCACTGAAGCTTTCTTT | CASSHRGGMSTEAFF
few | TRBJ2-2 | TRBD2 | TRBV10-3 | TGTGCCATCAGTGTTAGGGGGACTAGCGGTAACACCGGGGAGCTGTTTTTT | CAISVRGTSGNTGELFF
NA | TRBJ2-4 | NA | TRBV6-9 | TGTGCCAGCAGTTACTTGGGTCTCACCATTCAGTACTTC | CASSYLGLTIQYF
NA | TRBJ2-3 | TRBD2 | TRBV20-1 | TGCAGTGCTAGGTTCGGGAGGGCCTCCACAGATACGCAGTATTTT | CSARFGRASTDTQYF
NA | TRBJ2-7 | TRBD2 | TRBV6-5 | TGTGCCAGCAGTTGGTCACCAACTAGCGGGGGCCTCTACGAGCAGTACTTC | CASSWSPTSGGLYEQYF
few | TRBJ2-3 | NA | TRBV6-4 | TGTGCCAGCATGACCGATACGCAGTATTTT | CASMTDTQYF
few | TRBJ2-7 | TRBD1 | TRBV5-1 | TGCGCCAGCAGCTCCCGGACAGGGATTTACGAGCAGTACTTC | CASSSRTGIYEQYF
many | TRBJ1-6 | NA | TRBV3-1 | TGTGCCAGCAGCCCCACGGACAGCAATAATTCACCCCTCCACTTT | CASSPTDSNNSPLHF
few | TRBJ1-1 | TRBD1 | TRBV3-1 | TGTGCCAGCAGCCCAGGGGGCATATCGAACACTGAAGCTTTCTTT | CASSPGGISNTEAFF
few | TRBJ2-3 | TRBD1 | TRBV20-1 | TGCAGTGCTAGAGTGACAGGGGGAGGGTCAGATACGCAGTATTTT | CSARVTGGGSDTQYF
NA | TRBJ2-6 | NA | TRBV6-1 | TGTGCCAGCACCCAGGAGGGCTCTGGGGCCAACGTCCTGACTTTC | CASTQEGSGANVLTF
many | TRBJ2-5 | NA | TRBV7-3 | TGTGCCAGCAGCTTAACGGGATCGGAGACCCAGTACTTC | CASSLTGSETQYF
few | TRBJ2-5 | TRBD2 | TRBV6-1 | TGTGCCAGCAGTGAAGGGCTAGCGGGACTCCAAGAGACCCAGTACTTC | CASSEGLAGLQETQYF
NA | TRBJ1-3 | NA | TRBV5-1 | TGCGCCAGCAGCTTGGAGGGGCTAAGTGGAAACACCATATATTTT | CASSLEGLSGNTIYF
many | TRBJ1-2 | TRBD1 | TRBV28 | TGTGCCAGCAGCCCCGGGACAGTCTATGGCTACACCTTC | CASSPGTVYGYTF
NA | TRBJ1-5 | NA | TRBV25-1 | TGTGCCAGCAGTGTTTACAGGGTAGATCAGCCCCAGCATTTT | CASSVYRVDQPQHF
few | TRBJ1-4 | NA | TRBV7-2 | TGTGCCAGCAGCTTAGGACAGACTGCAACTAATGAAAAACTGTTTTTT | CASSLGQTATNEKLFF
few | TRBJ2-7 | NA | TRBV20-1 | TGCAGTGCTAGAGGCAGTGAGATCCTCTACGAGCAGTACTTC | CSARGSEILYEQYF
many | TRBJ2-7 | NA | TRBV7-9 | TGTGCCAGCAGCTTATCTCCGGCAGGGGACTACGAGCAGTACTTC | CASSLSPAGDYEQYF
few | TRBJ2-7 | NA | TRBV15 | TGTGCCACCAGCAGAGATCTCGGCAGGGACTACGAGCAGTACTTC | CATSRDLGRDYEQYF
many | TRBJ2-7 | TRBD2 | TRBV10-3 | TGTGCCATCAGGGACCTAACTAGCGGCTCCTACGAGCAGTACTTC | CAIRDLTSGSYEQYF
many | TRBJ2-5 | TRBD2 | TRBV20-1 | TGCAGTGCTAGTGGGAGGGCGCGAATTTCGTCAGAGACCCAGTACTTC | CSASGRARISSETQYF
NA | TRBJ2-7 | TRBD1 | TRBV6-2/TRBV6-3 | TGTGCCAGCAGTTCCCCGGGACAGGTCTTCTATGAGCAGTACTTC | CASSSPGQVFYEQYF
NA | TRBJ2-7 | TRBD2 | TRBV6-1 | TGTGCCAGCAGGGCAGCGGGAGTTAGCGAGCAGTACTTC | CASRAAGVSEQYF
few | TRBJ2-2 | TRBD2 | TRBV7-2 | TGTGCCAGCAGCCCGTTACTAGCGGGAGGGATTAGGAACACCGGGGAGCTGTTTTTT | CASSPLLAGGIRNTGELFF
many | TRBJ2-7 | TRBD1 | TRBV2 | TGTGCCAGCAGTAAGAGAACCGGGACAGGGGCGGACGAGCAGTACTTC | CASSKRTGTGADEQYF
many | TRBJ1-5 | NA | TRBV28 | TGTGCCAGCAGTTTATCGGCGAGCAGCAATCAGCCCCAGCATTTT | CASSLSASSNQPQHF
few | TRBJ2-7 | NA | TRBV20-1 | TGCAGTGCTAGAACAAGGACGGGGACCTCCTACGAGCAGTACTTC | CSARTRTGTSYEQYF
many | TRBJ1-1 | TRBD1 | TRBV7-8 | TGTGCCAGCAGCCTCCGGGACAGGGCGCACACTGAAGCTTTCTTT | CASSLRDRAHTEAFF
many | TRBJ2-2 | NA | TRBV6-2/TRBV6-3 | TGTGCCAGCAGCCCGACTAGACCGAACACCGGGGAGCTGTTTTTT | CASSPTRPNTGELFF
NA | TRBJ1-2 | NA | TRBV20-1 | TGCAGTGCTAGGAACAGGGTGGAGTATGGCTACACCTTC | CSARNRVEYGYTF
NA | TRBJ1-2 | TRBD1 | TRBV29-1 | TGCAGCGTTAAGGGACAGATAGGTGGCTACACCTTC | CSVKGQIGGYTF
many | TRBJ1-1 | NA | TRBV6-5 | TGTGCCAGCAGTTACACGTACCCGAATGCCGAAGCTTTCTTT | CASSYTYPNAEAFF
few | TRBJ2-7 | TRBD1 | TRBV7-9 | TGTGCCAGCAGCTTCACGGGACAGGCGATCTACGAGCAGTACTTC | CASSFTGQAIYEQYF
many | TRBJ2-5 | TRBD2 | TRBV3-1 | TGTGCCAGCAGCCATGTGGGACTAGGACAAGAGACCCAGTACTTC | CASSHVGLGQETQYF
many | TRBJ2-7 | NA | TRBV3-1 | TGTGCCAGCAGCCAAGACGGGACCCTCTACGAGCAGTACTTC | CASSQDGTLYEQYF
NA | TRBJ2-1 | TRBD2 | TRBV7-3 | TGTGCCAGCAGCGCGGGGGAGGGTTTGAATGAGCAGTTCTTC | CASSAGEGLNEQFF
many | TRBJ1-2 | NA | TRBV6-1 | TGTGCCAGCAGTATGGGACTACCGGGGGATGGCTACACCTTC | CASSMGLPGDGYTF
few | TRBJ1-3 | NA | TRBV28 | TGTGCCAGCAGTTCTACAGCGAACTCTGGAAACACCATATATTTT | CASSSTANSGNTIYF
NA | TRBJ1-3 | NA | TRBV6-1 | TGTGCCAGCATTGGAGGGTCTGGAAACACCATATATTTT | CASIGGSGNTIYF
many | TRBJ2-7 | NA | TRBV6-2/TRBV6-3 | TGTGCCAGCAGTGAACCCGGGACATTCCACGAGCAGTACTTC | CASSEPGTFHEQYF
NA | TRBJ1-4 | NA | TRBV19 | TGTGCCAGCAGACGATCTAGCCAATCCAACGAAAAACTGTTTTTT | CASRRSSQSNEKLFF
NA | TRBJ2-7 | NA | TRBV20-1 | TGCAGTGCTAGAGATATTGGCCCCCCCCAAGGCTACGAGCAGTACTTC | CSARDIGPPQGYEQYF
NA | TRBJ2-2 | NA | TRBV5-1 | TGCGCCAGCAGCTTGCAGAGGACACTTGGCGGGGAGCTGTTTTTT | CASSLQRTLGGELFF
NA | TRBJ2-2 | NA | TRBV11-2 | TGTGCCAGCAGCGGGAGGCACACCGGGGAGCTGTTTTTT | CASSGRHTGELFF
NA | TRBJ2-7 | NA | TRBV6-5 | TGTGCCAGCAGTTACTCGGGGGCGCGAGGCTCCTACGAGCAGTACTTC | CASSYSGARGSYEQYF
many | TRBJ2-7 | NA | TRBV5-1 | TGCGCCAGCAGCCCATGGACAGATCGGGTGCGGGAGCAGTACTTC | CASSPWTDRVREQYF
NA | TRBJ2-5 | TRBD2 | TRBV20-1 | TGCAGTGCTAGACAAGGCGGGGGCCAAGAGACCCAGTACTTC | CSARQGGGQETQYF
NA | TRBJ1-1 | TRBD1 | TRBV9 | TGTGCCAGCAGCGAGAGGGGGACAGCGAACACTGAAGCTTTCTTT | CASSERGTANTEAFF
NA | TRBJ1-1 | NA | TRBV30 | TGTGCCTGGCGACAGACCATGAACACTGAAGCTTTCTTT | CAWRQTMNTEAFF
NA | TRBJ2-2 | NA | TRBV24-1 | TGTGCCACCCAGGGACGGAACACCGGGGAGCTGTTTTTT | CATQGRNTGELFF
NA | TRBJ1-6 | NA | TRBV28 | TGTGCCAGCAGTTTTCAGGAGCCGGGAAAAAGTTCGCCCCTCCACTTT | CASSFQEPGKSSPLHF
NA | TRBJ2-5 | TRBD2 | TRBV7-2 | TGTGCCAGCAGCTTCGGACCAGCGGGAGTATTCGCGGAGACCCAGTACTTC | CASSFGPAGVFAETQYF
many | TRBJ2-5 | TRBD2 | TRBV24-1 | TGTGCCACCAGTGACCCCTTAGCGGGAATAGAGACCCAGTACTTC | CATSDPLAGIETQYF
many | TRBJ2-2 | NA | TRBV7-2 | TGTGCCAGCAGCTTACAGGGCACGTTATCGAACACCGGGGAGCTGTTTTTT | CASSLQGTLSNTGELFF
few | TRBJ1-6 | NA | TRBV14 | TGTGCCAGCAGCCAGTTCAAGAGCTCCTATAATTCACCCCTCCACTTT | CASSQFKSSYNSPLHF
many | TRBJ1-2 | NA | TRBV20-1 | TGCAGTGCTAGAGTGGGAGGCTATGGCTACACCTTC | CSARVGGYGYTF
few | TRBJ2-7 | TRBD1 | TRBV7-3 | TGTGCCAGCAGCCCTATGGGGACAGGGGGCACCGAGCAGTACTTC | CASSPMGTGGTEQYF
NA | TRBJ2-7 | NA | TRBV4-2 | TGTGCCAGCAGCCAAACTATACCCCTCTCCTACGAGCAGTACTTC | CASSQTIPLSYEQYF